This T cell receptor beta chain was sequenced during a study of cytomegalovirus exposure and HLA in healthy donors. Study at large: The study's early data release held about 85 million unique TCRs from HLA-typed donors. Study-wide findings and caveats: What a later analysis showed was that several of the most significant clusters appeared linked to common viral pathogens. V- and J-gene trimming in TCR beta was tied to a missense DCLRE1C variant by an analysis performed later. Accurate HLA-A and HLA-B prediction from TCR beta sequences was reported for most subjects.

CDR3 length equals 11 residues. Per the germline V gene, CDR1 is SNHLY and CDR2 is FYNNEI. Trimming removed 4 bases at V and 5 bases at J, with 5 bases between. Details on this clone: Its target is not known.

PCR amplification relied on 60 Vbeta primers (plus 13 Jbeta primers). Sequencing used immunoSEQ multiplex PCR; TCRdb keeps in-frame clones, though not all of them. The table includes about 170,000 clones, about 75% detected once. This TCR came from a man between 35 and 55 years old in good health and CMV-seropositive. The sequencing input was PBMCs. The chain couples TRBV2 to TRBJ2-5; D gene unclear. The chain's CDR3 is CASSGAETQYF. CDR3 DNA sequence: TGTGCCAGCAGTGGGGCCGAGACCCAGTACTTC.